The clone carrying this TCR beta chain occurred many times. Its target is not known. These data originate in a study of Graves' ophthalmopathy and Graves' hyperthyroidism. General study points: Its predictions of ophthalmopathy progression gave the model approximately 65% sensitivity and roughly 76% specificity. Sensitivity of approximately 90% and specificity of roughly 80% were achieved when a 13-signature model separated ophthalmopathy from stable hyperthyroidism.

From RNA, the CDR3 regions of TCR beta chains were amplified and sequenced. RT-PCR was first run with HTBI primers, then multiplex PCR in a second round. TCRdb re-derived calls from the multiplex PCR reads in MiXCR, one entry per CDR3 protein. The table records over a million distinct CDR3 sequences, roughly 35% of them present only once. The CDR3 consists of 13 residues. Germline V gene data show CDR1 as DFQATT and CDR2 as SNEGSKA (reference sequence). The V gene lost 6 bases and the J gene lost 4 bases, with 15 bases spanning the gap. Aged 18 to 65, hyperthyroidism patients had new diagnoses of under 2 months' duration. No donor had other autoimmune disease, uncontrolled infection, pregnancy or lactation.

The receptor was derived from an adult man with Graves' hyperthyroidism. This chain links TRBV20-1 with TRBJ1-1, with D possibly being TRBD1 (5 bases). The specimen was peripheral blood or thyroid tissue (not recorded which). CDR3 nucleotide sequence: TGCAGTGCCCATATGCCAGGGTTCACTGAAGCTTTCTTT. It is translated as CSAHMPGFTEAFF.